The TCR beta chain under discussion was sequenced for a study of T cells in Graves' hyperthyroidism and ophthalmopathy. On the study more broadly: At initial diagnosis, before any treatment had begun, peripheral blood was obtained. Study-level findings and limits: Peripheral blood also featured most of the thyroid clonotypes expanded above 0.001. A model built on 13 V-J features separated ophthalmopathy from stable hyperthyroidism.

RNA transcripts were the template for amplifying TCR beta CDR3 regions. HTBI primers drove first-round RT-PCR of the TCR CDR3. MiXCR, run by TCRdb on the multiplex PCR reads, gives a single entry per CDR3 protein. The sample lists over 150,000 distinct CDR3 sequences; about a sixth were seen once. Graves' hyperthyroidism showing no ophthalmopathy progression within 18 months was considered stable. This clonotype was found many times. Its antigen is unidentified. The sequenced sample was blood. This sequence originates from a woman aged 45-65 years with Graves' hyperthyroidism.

Here the CDR3 DNA reads TGTGCCAGCAGCTGGGGGACAGGGCGTGACGAGCAGTACTTC. This encodes CASSWGTGRDEQYF. The rearrangement links TRBV7-9 to TRBJ2-7; 9 bases align to TRBD1. This CDR3 comprises 14 residues. With 4 bases clipped from V and 5 bases from J, the junction kept 6 bases outside the gene matches. CDR1 and CDR2 from the germline V gene are SEHNR and FQNEAQ (reference sequence).